The 5 T cell receptor beta chains in this list originate from one sample, sequenced in a study of regulatory T cells in long-lasting Graves disease (dated by TCRdb to about 2021). According to the study, the label for this sample's time point signals: newly diagnosed GD, antithyroid drugs for less than 3 months. RNA was extracted from PBMCs in TRIzol for both TCR sequencing and RNA sequencing. Library creation used multiplex PCR. These reads were obtained on an Illumina HiSeq 4000. CDR3 regions were amplified by Arm-PCR with iRepertoire HTBI primers to construct TCR beta libraries. TCRdb reworked the public reads: Q25 trimming with fastp, MiXCR clone assembly, productive beta chains retained. Rows are unified per CDR3 protein, each entry keeping the most common DNA and genes. The sample table contains approximately 480,000 distinct CDR3 sequences; only one count was recorded for about 17% of them. Of the sample, 12% falls within the top ten clones.

The same specimen was also included in a second study, on T cells in Graves' hyperthyroidism and ophthalmopathy.

Source: peripheral blood mononuclear cells (PBMCs), taken at new diagnosis, from a patient treated with antithyroid drugs. The receptors shown here come from a man between 40 and 49 years old with Graves disease. Donor details come from another sample of the same person, matched by shared clones.

This clonotype was counted ten times or more. This chain links TRBV9 with TRBJ2-7; 9 bases map to TRBD2. This CDR3 spans 14 amino acids. Germline CDR1 reads SGDLS; CDR2 reads YYNGEE. V shed 5 bases and J 2 bases; nucleotides not matched to a gene: 5. For the CDR3, the DNA is TGTGCCAGCAGTTACGCGGGAGGGACCTACGAGCAGTACTTC. Its protein is CASSYAGGTYEQYF.

This clonotype was detected a few times. The rearrangement uses TRBV6-2 or TRBV6-3 and TRBJ2-3, with 9 bases fitting TRBD1. The junction had 21 bases not matched to a gene; V was cut back by 8 bases and J by 6 bases. Germline assignment: CDR1 MNHEY and CDR2 SVGEGT. The CDR3 runs 18 residues. The CDR3 coding sequence is TGTGCCAGCGCGTCTCGTTTATCTGGGACAGGGATAGGGGATACGCAGTATTTT. Protein product: CASASRLSGTGIGDTQYF.

V and J are TRBV18 and TRBJ1-5; D is possibly TRBD1 (5 bases). CDR1 and CDR2 (germline): KGHSH, LQKENI. V lost 6 bases to trimming and J lost 1 base, with 10 bases between them. The CDR3 covers 14 residues. CDR3 nucleotides: TGTGCCAGCTCGGCAGGGCAGAGCAATCAGCCCCAGCATTTT. Amino acids: CASSAGQSNQPQHF.

This clonotype has a count of ten or more. The gene calls are TRBV3-1 and TRBJ1-1; tentative D call: TRBD1 (5 bases). The CDR3 totals 12 residues. The V end was cut by 10 bases, the J end by 4 bases, with 13 bases between. Looked up from germline, CDR1 is LGHDT and CDR2 is YNNKEL (reference sequence). The CDR3 here is CATSGYGTEAFF. DNA of the CDR3: TGTGCCACCTCAGGGTACGGCACTGAAGCTTTCTTT.

The DNA of the CDR3 is TGTGCCAGCAACACCCTGGGACTGGGGAATTCACCCCTCCACTTT. Encoded protein: CASNTLGLGNSPLHF. This chain uses TRBV28 with TRBJ1-6; maybe TRBD1 (5 bases). The V gene's germline CDR1 is MDHEN and CDR2 SYDVKM. The CDR3 totals 15 residues. V was trimmed by 7 bases and J by 7 bases, leaving 17 bases between them.